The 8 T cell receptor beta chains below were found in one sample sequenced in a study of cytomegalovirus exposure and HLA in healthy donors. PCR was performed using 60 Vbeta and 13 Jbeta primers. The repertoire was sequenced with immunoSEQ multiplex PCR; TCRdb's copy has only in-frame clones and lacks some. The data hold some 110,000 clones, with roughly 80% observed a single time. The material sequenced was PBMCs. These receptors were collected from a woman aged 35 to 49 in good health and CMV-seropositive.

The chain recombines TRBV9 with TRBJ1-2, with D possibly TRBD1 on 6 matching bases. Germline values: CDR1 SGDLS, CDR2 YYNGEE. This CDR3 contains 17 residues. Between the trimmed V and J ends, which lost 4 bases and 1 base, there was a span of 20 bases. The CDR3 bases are TGTGCCAGCAGCACCGAAAGTGGGACACTATATAACTATGGCTACACCTTC. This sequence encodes CASSTESGTLYNYGYTF. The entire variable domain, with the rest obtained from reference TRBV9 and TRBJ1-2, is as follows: DSGVTQTPKHLITATGQRVTLRCSPRSGDLSVYWYQQSLDQGLQFLIQYYNGEERAKGNILERFSAQQFPDLHSELNLSSLELGDSALYFCASSTESGTLYNYGYTFGSGTRLTVV.

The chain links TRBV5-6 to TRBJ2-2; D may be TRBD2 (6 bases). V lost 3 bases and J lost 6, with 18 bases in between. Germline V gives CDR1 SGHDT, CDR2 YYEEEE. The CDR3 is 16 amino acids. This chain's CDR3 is CASSYGPGLYSGELFF. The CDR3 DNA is TGTGCCAGCAGCTACGGACCGGGACTCTATTCCGGGGAGCTGTTTTTT.

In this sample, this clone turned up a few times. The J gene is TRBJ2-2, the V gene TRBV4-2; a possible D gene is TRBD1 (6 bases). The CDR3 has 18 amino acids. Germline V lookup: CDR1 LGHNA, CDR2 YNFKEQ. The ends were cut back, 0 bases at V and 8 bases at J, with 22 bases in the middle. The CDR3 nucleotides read TGTGCCAGCAGCCAAGAGCTCCTGGGGGCGAGTCAGCGGGGGGAGCTGTTTTTT. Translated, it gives CASSQELLGASQRGELFF.

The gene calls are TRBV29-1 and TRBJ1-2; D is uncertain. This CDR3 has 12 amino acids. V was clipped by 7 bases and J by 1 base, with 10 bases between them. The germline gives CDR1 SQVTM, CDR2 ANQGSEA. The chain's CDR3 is CSGWAGNYGYTF. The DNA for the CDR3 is TGCAGCGGGTGGGCAGGTAACTATGGCTACACCTTC.

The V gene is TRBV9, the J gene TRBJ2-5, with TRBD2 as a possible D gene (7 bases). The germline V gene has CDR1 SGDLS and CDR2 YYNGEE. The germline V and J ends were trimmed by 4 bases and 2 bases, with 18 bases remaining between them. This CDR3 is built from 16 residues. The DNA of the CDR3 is TGTGCCAGCAGCCCGGGGGCTAGCGGAGTTCAAGAGACCCAGTACTTC. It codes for CASSPGASGVQETQYF.

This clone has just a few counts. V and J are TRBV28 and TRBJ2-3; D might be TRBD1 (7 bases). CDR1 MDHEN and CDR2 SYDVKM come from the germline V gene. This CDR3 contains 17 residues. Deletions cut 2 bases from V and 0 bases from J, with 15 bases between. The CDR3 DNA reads TGTGCCAGCAGTTTACCTTTGACAGGGACTAGCACAGATACGCAGTATTTT. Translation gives CASSLPLTGTSTDTQYF.

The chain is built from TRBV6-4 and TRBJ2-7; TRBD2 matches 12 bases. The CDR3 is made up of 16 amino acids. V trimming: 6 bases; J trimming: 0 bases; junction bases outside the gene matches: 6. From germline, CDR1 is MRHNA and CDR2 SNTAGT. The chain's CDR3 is CASRTSGSPLSYEQYF. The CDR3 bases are TGTGCCAGCAGGACTAGCGGGAGTCCCCTCTCCTACGAGCAGTACTTC.

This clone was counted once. CDR3 nucleotide sequence: TGTGCCAGCAGCCAAACAGGTCCTCACAATCAGCCCCAGCATTTT. Translating gives CASSQTGPHNQPQHF. The chain employs TRBV5-7 and TRBJ1-5, with a possible D match to TRBD1 (5 bases). TRBV5-7 carries the ORF label, with uncertain function. The CDR3 has 15 residues. The V gene lost 4 bases and the J gene lost 3 bases, with 14 bases spanning the gap.